This T cell receptor (beta chain) was captured in a study of blood T cell repertoires in COVID-19. Across the study: Both acute and convalescent COVID-19 samples were obtained from the United States, Italy and Spain. PBMCs, B-cell-depleted T cells, or T cells provided the cDNA or gDNA that made up the material.

Clones were sequenced by immunoSEQ multiplex PCR, and TCRdb holds only the in-frame ones, with some missing. The sample has around 250,000 clones; about 86% are singletons. As for this clone: One junction end disagrees with the germline gene, perhaps due to a read error.

The CDR3 runs 15 residues. Looked up from germline, CDR1 is MNHEY and CDR2 is SMNVEV (reference sequence). Enrollees, about 18 to 90 years old, lived in 24 US areas. Each participant's cohort was designated according to participant-reported clinical history. V is TRBV27 and J is TRBJ1-1; TRBD1 is a possible D gene (5 bases). The receptor was isolated from a man aged 25 to 40 with acute COVID-19. The sequenced sample consisted of PBMCs or T cells enriched from blood (not recorded which). CDR3 sequence: CANSLSGQPNTEAFF. DNA of the CDR3: TGTGCCAACAGTTTATCGGGGCAGCCGAACACTGAAGCTTTCTTT.